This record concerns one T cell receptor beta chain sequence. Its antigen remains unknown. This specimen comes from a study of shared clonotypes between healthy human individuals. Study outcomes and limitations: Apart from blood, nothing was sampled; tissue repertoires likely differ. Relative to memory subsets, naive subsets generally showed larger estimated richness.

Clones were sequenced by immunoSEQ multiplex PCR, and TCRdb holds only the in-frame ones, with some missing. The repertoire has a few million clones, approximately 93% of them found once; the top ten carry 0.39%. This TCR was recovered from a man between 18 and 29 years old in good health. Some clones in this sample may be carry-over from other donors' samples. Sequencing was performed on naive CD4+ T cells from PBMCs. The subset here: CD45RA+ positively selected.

The CDR3 region has the DNA TGTGCCATCAGTGATGGACAGACCACCGGGGAGCTGTTTTTT. It translates to CAISDGQTTGELFF. The rearrangement uses TRBV10-3 and TRBJ2-2, with D possibly being TRBD1 (6 bases). Trimming shortened V by 3 bases and J by 4 bases, and 9 bases separated the two germline ends. There are 14 residues in the CDR3. Germline loops: CDR1 ENHRY, CDR2 SYGVKD.